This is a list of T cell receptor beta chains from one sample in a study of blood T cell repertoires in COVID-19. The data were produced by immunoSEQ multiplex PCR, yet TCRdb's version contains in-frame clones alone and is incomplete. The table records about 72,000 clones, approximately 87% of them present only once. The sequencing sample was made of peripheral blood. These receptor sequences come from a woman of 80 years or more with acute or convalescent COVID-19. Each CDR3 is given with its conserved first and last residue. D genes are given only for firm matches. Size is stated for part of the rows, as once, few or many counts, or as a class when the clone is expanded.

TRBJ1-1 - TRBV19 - CASSIGGANTEAFF TGTGCCAGTAGTATCGGGGGGGCCAACACTGAAGCTTTCTTT
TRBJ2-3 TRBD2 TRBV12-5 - CASGLSGETDTQYF TGTGCTAGTGGTCTTAGCGGGGAAACAGATACGCAGTATTTT
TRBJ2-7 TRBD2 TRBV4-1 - CASSQELAGVYEQYF TGCGCCAGCAGCCAAGAACTAGCGGGAGTGTACGAGCAGTACTTC
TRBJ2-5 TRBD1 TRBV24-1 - CATKDRQETQYF TGTGCCACTAAGGACAGGCAAGAGACCCAGTACTTC
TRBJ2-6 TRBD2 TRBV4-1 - CASSQVWASGDHGANVLTF TGCGCCAGCAGCCAAGTCTGGGCTAGCGGGGATCATGGGGCCAACGTCCTGACTTTC
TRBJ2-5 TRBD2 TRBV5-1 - CASTKGLAGGPRSKETQYF TGCGCCAGCACCAAGGGACTAGCGGGAGGCCCGCGATCGAAAGAGACCCAGTACTTC
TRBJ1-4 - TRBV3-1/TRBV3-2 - CASSQGPGTPGEKLFF TGTGCCAGCAGCCAAGGACCGGGAACCCCGGGGGAAAAACTGTTTTTT
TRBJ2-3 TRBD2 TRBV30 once CAWTSGAALPHGDTQYF TGTGCCTGGACTAGCGGGGCAGCTCTGCCCCATGGAGATACGCAGTATTTT
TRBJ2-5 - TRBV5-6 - CASSSPRLAETQYF TGTGCCAGCAGCTCCCCCCGGCTAGCGGAGACCCAGTACTTC
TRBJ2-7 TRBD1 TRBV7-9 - CASSPLGQGGAYEQYF TGTGCCAGCAGCCCCCTCGGACAGGGGGGGGCCTACGAGCAGTACTTC
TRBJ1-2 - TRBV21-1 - CASSKKRAGGDYGYTF TGTGCCAGCAGCAAAAAAAGGGCAGGGGGTGACTATGGCTACACCTTC
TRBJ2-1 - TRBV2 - CASSERTVYNEQFF TGTGCCAGCTCAGAACGGACAGTCTACAATGAGCAGTTCTTC
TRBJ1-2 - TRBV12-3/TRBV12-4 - CASSLFNYGYTF TGTGCCAGCAGTCTTTTTAACTATGGCTACACCTTC
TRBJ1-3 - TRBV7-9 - CASSRTVSGNTIYF TGTGCCAGCAGCCGAACAGTCTCTGGAAACACCATATATTTT
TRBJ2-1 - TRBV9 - CASSLDVGLYNEQFF TGTGCCAGCAGCTTAGATGTGGGACTCTACAATGAGCAGTTCTTC
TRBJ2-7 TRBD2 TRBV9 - CASSKALAASYEQYF TGTGCCAGCAGCAAAGCGCTAGCGGCTTCCTACGAGCAGTACTTC
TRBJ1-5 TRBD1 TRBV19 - CASVGGQGLNQPQHF TGTGCCAGTGTCGGGGGACAGGGTTTGAATCAGCCCCAGCATTTT
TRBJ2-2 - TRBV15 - CATSTGDGGRTGELFF TGTGCCACCAGCACGGGGGACGGGGGTAGGACCGGGGAGCTGTTTTTT
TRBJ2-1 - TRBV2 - CASRRGGLYNEQFF TGTGCCAGCCGGAGGGGGGGACTCTACAATGAGCAGTTCTTC
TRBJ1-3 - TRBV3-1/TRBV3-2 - CASSQVSSGNTIYF TGTGCCAGCAGCCAGGTTAGCTCTGGAAACACCATATATTTT
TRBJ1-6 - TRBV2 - CASSEALGGGNSPLHF TGTGCCAGCAGTGAAGCGCTTGGGGGAGGCAATTCACCCCTCCACTTT
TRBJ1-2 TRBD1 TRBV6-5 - CASSYYRGQYGYTF TGTGCCAGCAGTTACTACAGGGGGCAGTATGGCTACACCTTC
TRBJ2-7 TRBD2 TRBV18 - CASSPPRGESYEQYF TGTGCCAGCTCACCACCGCGGGGGGAATCCTACGAGCAGTACTTC
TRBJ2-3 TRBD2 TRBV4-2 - CASSGRVDTQYF TGTGCCAGCAGCGGGAGGGTCGATACGCAGTATTTT
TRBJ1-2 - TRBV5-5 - CASSLEGNRAYGYTF TGTGCCAGCAGCTTGGAGGGAAACAGGGCCTATGGCTACACCTTC
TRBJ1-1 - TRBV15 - CATSRGGNTEAFF TGTGCCACCAGTAGGGGCGGGAACACTGAAGCTTTCTTT
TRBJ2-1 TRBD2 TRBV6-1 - CASSEVLGGSGNEQFF TGTGCCAGCAGTGAAGTTCTTGGCGGGAGTGGAAATGAGCAGTTCTTC
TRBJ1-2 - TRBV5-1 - CASSLDGWGDGYTF TGCGCCAGCAGCTTGGACGGATGGGGAGATGGCTACACCTTC
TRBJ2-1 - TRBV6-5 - CASRPTAAPIEQFF TGTGCCAGCAGACCTACAGCCGCCCCGATTGAGCAGTTCTTC
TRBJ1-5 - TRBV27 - CASSLGRGGNQPQHF TGTGCCAGCAGTTTAGGGAGGGGAGGCAATCAGCCCCAGCATTTT
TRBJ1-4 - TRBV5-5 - CASSRTTSNEKLFF TGTGCCAGCAGCCGGACAACTTCTAATGAAAAACTGTTTTTT
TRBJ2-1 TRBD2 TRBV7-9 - CASSRSGTVYNEQFF TGTGCCAGCAGCCGGAGCGGGACGGTTTACAATGAGCAGTTCTTC
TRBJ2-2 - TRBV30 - CAWSQGAAGELFF TGTGCCTGGAGTCAAGGGGCGGCCGGGGAGCTGTTTTTT
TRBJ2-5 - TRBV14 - CASSPRATQETQYF TGTGCCAGCAGCCCCCGAGCCACCCAAGAGACCCAGTACTTC
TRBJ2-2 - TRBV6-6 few CASGRLGPTGELFF TGTGCCAGCGGGCGACTAGGGCCCACCGGGGAGCTGTTTTTT
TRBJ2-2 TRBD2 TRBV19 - CASYGLAGGLAGELFF TGTGCCTCATACGGACTAGCGGGAGGACTTGCCGGGGAGCTGTTTTTT
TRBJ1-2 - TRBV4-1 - CASSQLGLYGYTF TGCGCCAGCAGCCAGCTCGGTCTCTATGGCTACACCTTC
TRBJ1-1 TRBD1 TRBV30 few CAWNTGDSYPEAFF TGTGCCTGGAATACAGGGGATTCGTATCCTGAAGCTTTCTTT
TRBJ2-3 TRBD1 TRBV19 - CASSIQGVGTDTQYF TGTGCCAGTAGTATCCAGGGGGTGGGCACAGATACGCAGTATTTT
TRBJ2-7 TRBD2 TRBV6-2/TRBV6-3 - CASSYPGGLVYEQYF TGTGCCAGCAGTTACCCGGGGGGTCTGGTCTACGAGCAGTACTTC
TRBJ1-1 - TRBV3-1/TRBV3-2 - CASSPQGLNTEAFF TGTGCCAGCAGCCCTCAGGGGCTGAACACTGAAGCTTTCTTT
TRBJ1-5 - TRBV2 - CASMPDRSNQPQHF TGTGCCAGCATGCCCGACAGAAGCAATCAGCCCCAGCATTTT